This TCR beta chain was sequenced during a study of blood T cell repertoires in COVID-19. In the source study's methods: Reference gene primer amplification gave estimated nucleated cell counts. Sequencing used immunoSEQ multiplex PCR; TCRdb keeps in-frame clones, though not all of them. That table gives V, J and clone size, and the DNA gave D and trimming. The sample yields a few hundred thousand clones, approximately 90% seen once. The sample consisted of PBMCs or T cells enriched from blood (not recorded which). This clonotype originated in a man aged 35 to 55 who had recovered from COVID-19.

CDR3 DNA sequence: TGTGCCAGCAGTGAAGCGAGAGGGGGCGGTCACGGGGAGCTGTTTTTT. As protein: CASSEARGGGHGELFF. V and J are TRBV6-1 and TRBJ2-2; the match to TRBD1 covers 7 bases. The CDR3 loop spans 16 amino acids. Trimming took 0 bases from V and 7 from J; bases not matched to a gene: 8. The germline V gene encodes CDR1 MNHNS and CDR2 SASEGT.